These 14 T cell receptor beta chains were sequenced from one sample in a study of shared T cell receptors in the human thymus. Profiled with immunoSEQ multiplex PCR; TCRdb holds only in-frame clones, not every one. The sample holds hundreds of thousands of clones; more than 70% are singletons and the top ten take more than 0.009%. Separately, the same data were catalogued under a study of human thymus T cells.

The source material was thymocytes. The source of these receptors is a boy younger than two with a congenital heart defect.

The rearrangement uses TRBV6-5 and TRBJ2-7; D is ambiguous. Trimming shortened V by 6 bases and J by 0 bases, and 9 bases separated the two germline ends. The CDR3 sequence is 13 residues long. Per the germline V gene, CDR1 is MNHEY and CDR2 is SVGAGI. The CDR3 coding sequence is TGTGCCAGCAGCCCCCTCAGCTCCTACGAGCAGTACTTC. Amino acids: CASSPLSSYEQYF.

CDR3 DNA: TGCAGCGTAACCACAGGGGGCTGGGGTCAGCCCCAGCATTTT. It encodes CSVTTGGWGQPQHF. The genes are TRBV29-1 and TRBJ1-5; 9 nucleotides agree with TRBD1. The CDR3 covers 14 residues. Looked up from germline, CDR1 is SQVTM and CDR2 is ANQGSEA. The V gene end was trimmed by 6 bases and the J gene end by 6 bases; junction bases not matched to a gene: 9.

This clone was detected only a few times. The rearrangement joins TRBV4-1 to TRBJ1-3; D unclear. The V gene lost 0 bases and the J gene lost 3 bases, with 18 bases spanning the gap. This CDR3 is 18 amino acids long. CDR1 is MGHRA, CDR2 YSYEKL, per germline. The CDR3 bases are TGCGCCAGCAGCCAAGAAGGAGGGTCGAATCGGGGTGGAAACACCATATATTTT. It specifies CASSQEGGSNRGGNTIYF.

CDR3 in DNA: TGTGCCAGCAGCCCTTGCGGGGTAGCGGAACCCTACGAGCAGTACTTC. Protein sequence: CASSPCGVAEPYEQYF. The chain carries TRBV7-9 and TRBJ2-7, with a tentative D call TRBD2 (6 bases). Trimming removed 5 bases at V and 2 bases at J, with 19 bases between. The CDR3 has 16 residues. The germline V gene encodes CDR1 SEHNR and CDR2 FQNEAQ (reference sequence).

This chain connects TRBV4-3 to TRBJ2-1; tentatively, D is TRBD2 (5 bases). Germline V gene lookup returns CDR1 LGHNA and CDR2 YSLEER. V lost 0 bases and J lost 5, with 17 bases in between. This CDR3 has 17 residues. The DNA for the CDR3 is TGCGCCAGCAGCCAAGATCGAGAGGGCCGAATGAACAATGAGCAGTTCTTC. This encodes CASSQDREGRMNNEQFF.

The rearrangement uses TRBV5-6 and TRBJ1-2; D gene uncertain. Trimming stripped 4 bases from V and 8 bases from J, with 18 bases between. CDR3 length: 14 residues. Germline loops: CDR1 SGHDT, CDR2 YYEEEE. In DNA, the CDR3 is TGTGCCAGCAGCCAAAATGTTGCGGGTTGGGGCTACACCTTC. Translating gives CASSQNVAGWGYTF. The full variable domain, rest sourced from reference TRBV5-6 and TRBJ1-2, is DAGVTQSPTHLIKTRGQQVTLRCSPKSGHDTVSWYQQALGQGPQFIFQYYEEEERQRGNFPDRFSGHQFPNYSSELNVNALLLGDSALYLCASSQNVAGWGYTFGSGTRLTVV.

The chain couples TRBV14 to TRBJ1-1, with TRBD1 identical over 9 bases. The junction had 5 bases not matched to a gene; V was cut back by 1 base and J by 14 bases. This CDR3 is 12 amino acids long. Germline V gene lookup returns CDR1 SGHDN and CDR2 FVKESK. CDR3 residues: CASSQGGTGRFF. The CDR3 bases are TGTGCCAGCAGCCAAGGGGGGACAGGGCGCTTCTTT.

This clone has just a few counts. The rearrangement uses TRBV11-2 and TRBJ2-1; possibly TRBD2 for D (6 bases). The germline gives CDR1 SGHAT, CDR2 FQNNGV. V was cut by 4 bases and J by 0 bases, with 16 bases left in between. This CDR3 spans 17 amino acids. This chain's CDR3 is CASSSLAARSSYNEQFF. The CDR3, as DNA: TGTGCCAGCAGCTCACTAGCTGCCCGGAGCTCCTACAATGAGCAGTTCTTC.

This chain joins TRBV10-2 and TRBJ2-2; 16 bases align to TRBD2. The length of the CDR3 is 19 residues. Germline V gene data show CDR1 as WSHSY and CDR2 as SAAADI. Trimming cost V 6 bases and J 8 bases; bases outside gene matches: 15. As DNA, the CDR3 is TGCGCCAGCAGCCGACAGCCGGGACTAGCGGGAGGGCCTTTGGGGGAGCTGTTTTTT. It specifies CASSRQPGLAGGPLGELFF.

The chain combines TRBV19 with TRBJ2-1; possible D gene TRBD2, 6 bases. V lost 7 bases to trimming and J lost 4 bases, with 17 bases between them. CDR1 and CDR2 (germline): LNHDA, SQIVND (reference sequence). The CDR3 runs 15 residues. The CDR3 DNA is TGTGCCAGTACCGTCGTCGGGACTGTTTACAATGAGCAGTTCTTC. Protein sequence: CASTVVGTVYNEQFF.

J is TRBJ2-7 and V is TRBV27; D not resolved. V was shortened by 4 bases and J by 0 bases, with 16 bases between the two germline ends. Germline CDR1 is MNHEY and CDR2 is SMNVEV (reference sequence). CDR3 size: 16 residues. The chain's CDR3 is CASSSTPDTYSYEQYF. The CDR3 region has the DNA TGTGCCAGCAGTTCCACCCCAGACACGTACTCCTACGAGCAGTACTTC.

The rearrangement joins TRBV28 to TRBJ1-5; 9 bases match TRBD1. J lost 6 bases, V lost 5 bases, and 8 bases had no gene match. The length of the CDR3 is 15 residues. The germline V gene encodes CDR1 MDHEN and CDR2 SYDVKM. The CDR3 DNA reads TGTGCCAGCAGTCCCGGGACAGGGAGCGCTCAGCCCCAGCATTTT. Amino acids: CASSPGTGSAQPQHF. Variable domain in full (rest from reference TRBV28 and TRBJ1-5): DVKVTQSSRYLVKRTGEKVFLECVQDMDHENMFWYRQDPGLGLRLIYFSYDVKMKEKGDIPEGYSVSREKKERFSLILESASTNQTSMYLCASSPGTGSAQPQHFGDGTRLSIL.

This chain connects TRBV9 to TRBJ2-4; 7 bases are a match to TRBD1. Germline trimming cut 0 bases from V and 0 bases from J; bases unmatched to any gene: 3. Germline V gene lookup returns CDR1 SGDLS and CDR2 YYNGEE. This CDR3 spans 16 amino acids. The CDR3, as DNA: TGTGCCAGCAGCGTAGGAGCAGGGGGAGCCAAAAACATTCAGTACTTC. Protein sequence: CASSVGAGGAKNIQYF.

This chain links TRBV4-3 with TRBJ2-2; 12 positions match TRBD2. The length of the CDR3 is 21 residues. V shed 4 bases and J 0 bases; nucleotides not matched to a gene: 15. The germline CDR1 and CDR2 sequences are LGHNA and YSLEER. This CDR3 reads CASSPTGASGGALANTGELFF. CDR3 coding DNA: TGCGCCAGCAGCCCGACTGGGGCTAGCGGGGGGGCTTTGGCGAACACCGGGGAGCTGTTTTTT.